This TCR beta chain was captured in a study of blood T cell repertoires in COVID-19. Study-level information: The United States, Italy and Spain supplied acute and convalescent COVID-19 samples. PBMCs, B-cell-depleted T cells, or T cells provided the cDNA or gDNA that made up the material.

CDR1 KGHDR and CDR2 SFDVKD come from the germline V gene. The trim removed 2 bases at V and 3 bases at J, leaving 21 bases unmatched. This CDR3 is 22 amino acids long. In this sample, this clone turned up a few times. Per the original methods: Amplification from reference gene primers served as the basis for estimated nucleated cell counts. Sequencing was performed with immunoSEQ multiplex PCR; in TCRdb, only in-frame clones are kept and a portion is missing. V, J and clone size are taken as reported in that table, and D and trimming were inferred from the DNA itself. Found here are around 13,000 clones, approximately 90% of them singletons; the top ten hold 13% to 15%.

The clonotype was recovered from a man in his fifties or sixties with active COVID-19. The specimen was peripheral blood. The chain carries TRBV24-1 and TRBJ1-2; 12 nucleotides match TRBD1. The CDR3, as DNA: TGTGCCACCAGTGATTCCCGTGTGGGACATACAGGGACAGGGGGCAACTACTATGGCTACACCTTC. It codes for CATSDSRVGHTGTGGNYYGYTF.